The present T cell receptor beta chain was sequenced within a study of T cell repertoires in cytomegalovirus infection. General study points: HLA-C-restricted CMV clonotypes gave the most frequent clonotype in two of eight donors. Summed public TCR beta family frequency identified CMV carriers bearing the relevant HLA.

TCRdb analysed the reads with MiXCR anew, one entry per CDR3 protein. The table has roughly 100,000 distinct CDR3 sequences, over 40% seen once; the top ten hold around 70%. The V and J ends lost 5 bases and 0 bases respectively, with 10 bases between them. This CDR3 region has 15 residues. Germline CDR1 reads SGHAT; CDR2 reads FQNNGV. Comments on this clonotype: Its matching antigen is unknown.

This TCR was sampled from a human donor in good health (CMV status not recorded). Some clones in this sample may be carry-over from other donors' samples. The rearrangement joins TRBV11-2 to TRBJ2-2; D gene ambiguous. Here the sequenced sample was CD8+ T cells from cultured PBMCs, taken from culture after CMV antigen stimulation. DNA for the CDR3: TGTGCCAGCAGCCTGGACCTCTCGAACACCGGGGAGCTGTTTTTT. This sequence encodes CASSLDLSNTGELFF.